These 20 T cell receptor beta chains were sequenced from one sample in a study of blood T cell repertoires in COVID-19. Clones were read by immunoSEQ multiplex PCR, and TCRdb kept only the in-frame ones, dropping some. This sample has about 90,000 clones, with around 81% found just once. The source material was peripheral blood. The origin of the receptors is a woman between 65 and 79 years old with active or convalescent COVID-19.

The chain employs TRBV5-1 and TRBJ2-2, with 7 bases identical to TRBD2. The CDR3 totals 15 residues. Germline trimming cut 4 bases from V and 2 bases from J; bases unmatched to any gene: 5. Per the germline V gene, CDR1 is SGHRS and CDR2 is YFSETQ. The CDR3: CASSPGGGNTGELFF. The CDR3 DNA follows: TGCGCCAGCAGCCCTGGCGGGGGAAACACCGGGGAGCTGTTTTTT.

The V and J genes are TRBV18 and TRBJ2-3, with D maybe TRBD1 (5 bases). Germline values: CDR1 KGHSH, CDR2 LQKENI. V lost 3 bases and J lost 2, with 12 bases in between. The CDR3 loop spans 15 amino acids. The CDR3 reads CASSPGRVATDTQYF. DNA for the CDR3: TGTGCCAGCTCACCGGGCAGGGTGGCCACAGATACGCAGTATTTT.

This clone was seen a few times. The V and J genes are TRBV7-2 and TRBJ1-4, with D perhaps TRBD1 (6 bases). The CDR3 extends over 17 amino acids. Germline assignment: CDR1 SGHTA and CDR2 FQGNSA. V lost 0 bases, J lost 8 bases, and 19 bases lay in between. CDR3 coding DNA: TGTGCCAGCAGCTTAGCCACGGCAAGGGGGGGGTCGGAAAAACTGTTTTTT. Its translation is CASSLATARGGSEKLFF.

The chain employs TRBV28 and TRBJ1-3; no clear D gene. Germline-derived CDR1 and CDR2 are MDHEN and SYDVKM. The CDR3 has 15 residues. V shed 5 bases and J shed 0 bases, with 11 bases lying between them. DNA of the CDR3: TGTGCCAGCAGTCCTCTAGCCCCCTCTGGAAACACCATATATTTT. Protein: CASSPLAPSGNTIYF.

Here the CDR3 DNA reads TGTGCCAGCAGCTTAGGATTGACTAGCGGGGGTCTCTACAATGAGCAGTTCTTC. Its protein product is CASSLGLTSGGLYNEQFF. The chain recombines TRBV7-9 with TRBJ2-1; 12 bases align to TRBD2. V lost 1 base and J lost 3; bases outside the gene matches: 7. This CDR3 region has 18 residues. CDR1 and CDR2 from the germline V gene are SEHNR and FQNEAQ (reference sequence).

DNA for the CDR3: TGTGCCAGCAGTTTTGGGGGGTTGGGGCCATACGAGCAGTACTTC. Translating gives CASSFGGLGPYEQYF. J is TRBJ2-7 and V is TRBV27; D is possibly TRBD2 (6 bases). V dropped 3 bases and J dropped 4 bases, with 16 bases sitting between them. Germline values: CDR1 MNHEY, CDR2 SMNVEV (reference sequence). This CDR3 spans 15 amino acids.

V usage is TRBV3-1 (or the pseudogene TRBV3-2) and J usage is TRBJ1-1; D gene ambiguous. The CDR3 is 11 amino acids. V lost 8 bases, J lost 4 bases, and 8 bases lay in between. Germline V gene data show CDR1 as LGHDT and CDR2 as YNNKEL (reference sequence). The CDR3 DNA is TGTGCCAGCGGTCATAGCACTGAAGCTTTCTTT. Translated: CASGHSTEAFF.

The CDR3 sequence is CATSREALIQDTEAFF. CDR3 DNA: TGTGCCACCAGCAGAGAGGCCCTTATTCAGGACACTGAAGCTTTCTTT. The chain uses TRBV15 and TRBJ1-1; no reliable D call. V lost 0 bases, J lost 3 bases, and 14 bases lay in between. Germline V gene lookup returns CDR1 LNHNV and CDR2 YYDKDF (reference sequence). The CDR3 extends over 16 amino acids.

The chain's CDR3 is CASHQGNTGELFF. The CDR3 nucleotides are TGTGCCAGCCATCAGGGGAACACCGGGGAGCTGTTTTTT. The chain links TRBV7-2 to TRBJ2-2; a possible D gene is TRBD1 (5 bases). V lost 8 bases and J 1 base, leaving 8 bases between the germline ends. CDR3 length: 13 residues. Germline CDR1 SGHTA, CDR2 FQGNSA.

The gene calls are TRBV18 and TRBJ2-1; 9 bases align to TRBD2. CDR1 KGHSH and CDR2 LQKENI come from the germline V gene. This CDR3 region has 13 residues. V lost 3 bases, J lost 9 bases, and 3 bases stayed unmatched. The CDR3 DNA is TGTGCCAGCTCACCGGGGACTAGCCGTGAGCAGTTCTTC. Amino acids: CASSPGTSREQFF.

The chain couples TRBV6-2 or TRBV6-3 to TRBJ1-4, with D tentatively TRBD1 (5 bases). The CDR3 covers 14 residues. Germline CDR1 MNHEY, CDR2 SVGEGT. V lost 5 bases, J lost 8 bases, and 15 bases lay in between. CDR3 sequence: CASSPYRPSEKLFF. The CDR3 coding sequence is TGTGCCAGCAGTCCCTACAGGCCCTCGGAAAAACTGTTTTTT.

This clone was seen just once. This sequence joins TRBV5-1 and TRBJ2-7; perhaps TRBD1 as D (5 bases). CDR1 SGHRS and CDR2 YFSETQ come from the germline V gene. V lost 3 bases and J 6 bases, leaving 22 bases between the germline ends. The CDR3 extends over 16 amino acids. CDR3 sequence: CASSSDDLRLGVEQYF. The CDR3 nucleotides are TGCGCCAGCAGCTCGGACGACCTGAGGCTAGGGGTCGAGCAGTACTTC.

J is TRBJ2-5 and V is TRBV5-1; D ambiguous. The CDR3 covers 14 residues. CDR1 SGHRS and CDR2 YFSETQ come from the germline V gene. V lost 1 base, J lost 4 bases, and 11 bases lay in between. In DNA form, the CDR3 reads TGCGCCAGCAGCTTGAGCTGGAGTGGAGAGACCCAGTACTTC. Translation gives CASSLSWSGETQYF.

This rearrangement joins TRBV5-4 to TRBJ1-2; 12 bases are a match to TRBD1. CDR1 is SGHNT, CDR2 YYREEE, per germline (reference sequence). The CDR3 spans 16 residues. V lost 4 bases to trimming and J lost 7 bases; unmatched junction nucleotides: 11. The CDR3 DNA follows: TGTGCCAGCAGCAAAAGAGCGGGACAGGGGGCCGGTGGCTACACCTTC. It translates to CASSKRAGQGAGGYTF. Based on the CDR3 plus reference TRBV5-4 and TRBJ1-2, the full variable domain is ETGVTQSPTHLIKTRGQQVTLRCSSQSGHNTVSWYQQALGQGPQFIFQYYREEENGRGNFPPRFSGLQFPNYSSELNVNALELDDSALYLCASSKRAGQGAGGYTFGSGTRLTVV.

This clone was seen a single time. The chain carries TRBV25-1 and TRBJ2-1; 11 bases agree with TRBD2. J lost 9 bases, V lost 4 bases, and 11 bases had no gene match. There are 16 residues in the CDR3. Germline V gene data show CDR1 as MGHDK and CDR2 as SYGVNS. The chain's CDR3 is CASSAGGTSGGPEQFF. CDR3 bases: TGTGCCAGCAGTGCCGGAGGTACTAGCGGGGGACCTGAGCAGTTCTTC.

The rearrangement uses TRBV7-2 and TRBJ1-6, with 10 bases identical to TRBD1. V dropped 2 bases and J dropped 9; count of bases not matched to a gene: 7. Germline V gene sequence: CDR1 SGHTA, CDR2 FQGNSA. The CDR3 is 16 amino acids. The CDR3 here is CASSLNSDRGSSPLHF. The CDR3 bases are TGTGCCAGCAGCTTAAATTCGGACAGGGGGAGTTCACCCCTCCACTTT.

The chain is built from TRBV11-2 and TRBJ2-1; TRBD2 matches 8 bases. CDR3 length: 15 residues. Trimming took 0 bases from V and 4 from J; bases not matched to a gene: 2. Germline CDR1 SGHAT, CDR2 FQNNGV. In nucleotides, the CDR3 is TGTGCCAGCAGCTTAGAGCGGGGGGCGTACAATGAGCAGTTCTTC. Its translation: CASSLERGAYNEQFF.

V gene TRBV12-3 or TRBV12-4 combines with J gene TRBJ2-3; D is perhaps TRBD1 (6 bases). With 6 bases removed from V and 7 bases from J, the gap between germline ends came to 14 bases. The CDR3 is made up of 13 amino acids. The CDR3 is CASRFRQAYTQYF. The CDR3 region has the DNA TGTGCCAGCAGGTTCCGACAGGCCTATACGCAGTATTTT.

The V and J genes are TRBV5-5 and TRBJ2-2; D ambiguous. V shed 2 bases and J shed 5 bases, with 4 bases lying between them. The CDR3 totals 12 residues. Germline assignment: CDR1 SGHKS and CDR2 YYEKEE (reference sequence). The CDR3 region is CASSLETGELFF. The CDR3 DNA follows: TGTGCCAGCAGCTTAGAGACCGGGGAGCTGTTTTTT.

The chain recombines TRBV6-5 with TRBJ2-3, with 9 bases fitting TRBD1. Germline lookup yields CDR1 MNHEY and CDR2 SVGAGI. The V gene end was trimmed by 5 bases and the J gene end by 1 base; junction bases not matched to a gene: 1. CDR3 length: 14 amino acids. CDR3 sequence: CASSRDRGTDTQYF. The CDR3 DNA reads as TGTGCCAGCAGTCGGGACAGGGGCACAGATACGCAGTATTTT.